Below are 17 T cell receptor beta chains sequenced from a single sample in a study of shared clonotypes between healthy human individuals. The method was immunoSEQ multiplex PCR; TCRdb's version includes in-frame clones alone and lacks a portion of them. The sample gives about 1.1 million clones, approximately 80% of which show up once; under 0.65% is in the top ten. The source material was memory CD4+ T cells from PBMCs. The subset denotes: CD45RA-negative fraction. The receptors derive from a man aged 18 to 30 in good health. Some clones in this sample may be carry-over from other donors' samples.

The DNA of the CDR3 is TGTGCCACCAGCAGAGATCCCGGTCCTAATCAGCCCCAGCATTTT. This sequence encodes CATSRDPGPNQPQHF. The chain carries TRBV15 and TRBJ1-5; D uncertain. Trimming cost V 0 bases and J 4 bases, with 10 bases left between them. The CDR3 spans 15 residues. The germline V gene encodes CDR1 LNHNV and CDR2 YYDKDF (reference sequence).

The sample holds a few counts of this clone. V usage is TRBV6-1 and J usage is TRBJ1-1, with D perhaps TRBD1 (5 bases). The germline V gene encodes CDR1 MNHNS and CDR2 SASEGT. CDR3 size: 15 residues. With 6 bases removed from V and 1 base from J, the gap between germline ends came to 15 bases. The CDR3 coding sequence is TGTGCCAGCAGCCACTGGGGCAGCTCGAACACTGAAGCTTTCTTT. Residues: CASSHWGSSNTEAFF.

The chain employs TRBV27 and TRBJ2-1; D remains unclear. Looked up from germline, CDR1 is MNHEY and CDR2 is SMNVEV (reference sequence). This CDR3 contains 13 residues. Trimming took off 6 bases at V and 4 bases at J, with 10 bases between the two ends. In DNA form, the CDR3 reads TGTGCCAGCAGGCCTTGGCAGTACAATGAGCAGTTCTTC. It yields the protein CASRPWQYNEQFF.

This clone was found once. The rearrangement links TRBV25-1 to TRBJ2-2; D gene uncertain. Deletions cut 3 bases from V and 6 bases from J, with 11 bases between. The length of the CDR3 is 14 residues. CDR1 MGHDK and CDR2 SYGVNS come from the germline V gene. CDR3 in DNA: TGTGCCAGCAGTGAGCTTATAGGGTCCGGGGAGCTGTTTTTT. It encodes CASSELIGSGELFF.

The J gene is TRBJ2-7, the V gene TRBV6-5; 9 bases line up with TRBD2. The V and J ends lost 2 bases and 5 bases, in that order; junction bases with no gene match: 10. This CDR3 comprises 16 residues. In germline, CDR1 is MNHEY, CDR2 SVGAGI. The CDR3 region is CASSYTVAGGPHEQYF. CDR3 sequence (DNA): TGTGCCAGCAGTTACACTGTTGCGGGAGGGCCCCACGAGCAGTACTTC.

The rearrangement uses TRBV27 and TRBJ2-7; possible D gene TRBD1, 8 bases. Germline assignment: CDR1 MNHEY and CDR2 SMNVEV (reference sequence). V lost 6 bases, J lost 0 bases, and 15 bases lay in between. The CDR3 spans 15 residues. Here the CDR3 DNA reads TGTGCCAGCAGCTCTTACAGGGGGGGCTCCTACGAGCAGTACTTC. Translating gives CASSSYRGGSYEQYF.

The V call is TRBV7-3, the J call TRBJ2-2; D is unresolved. The CDR3 runs 13 residues. V was pared by 1 base and J by 3 bases, with 3 bases between. Germline loops: CDR1 SGHTA, CDR2 FQGTGA. The CDR3 loop reads CASSLMDTGELFF. The CDR3 nucleotides are TGTGCCAGCAGCTTAATGGACACCGGGGAGCTGTTTTTT.

This clone was seen once. In the same sample, other DNA sequences code for this CDR3. The rearrangement uses TRBV4-3 and TRBJ2-1; 7 nucleotides agree with TRBD2. The germline CDR1 and CDR2 sequences are LGHNA and YSLEER. Unmatched junction bases numbered 3, after V lost 1 base and J lost 0 bases. This CDR3 has 16 amino acids. CDR3 sequence (DNA): TGCGCCAGCAGCCAAGTTCGCGGGAGCTCCTACAATGAGCAGTTCTTC. As protein: CASSQVRGSSYNEQFF.

This clone was seen repeatedly, ten times or more. This chain joins TRBV21-1 and TRBJ2-3; TRBD2, the table's D call, lacks a check against the DNA. TRBV21-1 is marked as a pseudogene. The CDR3 loop spans 18 amino acids. This chain's CDR3 is CASSAPGTSGTCTDTQYF. In DNA, the CDR3 is TGTGCCAGCAGCGCCCCCGGGACTAGCGGGACTTGCACAGATACGCAGTATTTT.

J is TRBJ2-3 and V is TRBV28; 12 bases align to TRBD2. After removal of 5 bases from V and 5 bases from J, the junction contained 11 bases not matched to a gene. The CDR3 loop spans 17 amino acids. CDR1 and CDR2 (germline): MDHEN, SYDVKM. The CDR3 DNA sequence: TGTGCCAGCAGTCCCCGGCTAGCGGGAGGGTCGGGAGATACGCAGTATTTT. Its protein product is CASSPRLAGGSGDTQYF.

The rearrangement uses TRBV6-5 and TRBJ1-3; D unresolved. The V gene's germline CDR1 is MNHEY and CDR2 SVGAGI. The CDR3 spans 15 residues. V lost 3 bases to trimming and J lost 0 bases, with 9 bases between them. The CDR3: CASSYGSSSGNTIYF. The CDR3 coding sequence is TGTGCCAGCAGTTATGGATCCAGCTCTGGAAACACCATATATTTT.

The rearrangement uses TRBV6-5 and TRBJ1-3, with D tentatively TRBD1 (6 bases). Germline lookup yields CDR1 MNHEY and CDR2 SVGAGI. With 6 bases removed from V and 4 bases from J, the gap between germline ends came to 16 bases. The CDR3 has 15 residues. The CDR3 DNA sequence: TGTGCCAGCAGAACTTACAGGGTACAAGGAAACACCATATATTTT. Translation gives CASRTYRVQGNTIYF.

This chain links TRBV7-9 with TRBJ1-2; D not certain. Germline assignment: CDR1 SEHNR and CDR2 FQNEAQ (reference sequence). The V end lost 5 bases, the J end lost 8 bases, and 18 bases lay between the germline ends. This CDR3 has 14 amino acids. CDR3 protein: CASSDVGFRKGYTF. Here the CDR3 DNA reads TGTGCCAGCAGCGATGTAGGGTTTCGGAAGGGCTACACCTTC.

The chain joins TRBV15 to TRBJ2-5; 12 bases are a match to TRBD2. Germline values: CDR1 LNHNV, CDR2 YYDKDF (reference sequence). V was clipped by 0 bases and J by 9 bases; unmatched bases: 14. This CDR3 is 18 amino acids long. The CDR3: CATSRDVPGAASGRAQYF. CDR3 nucleotides: TGTGCCACCAGCAGAGACGTGCCAGGTGCCGCTAGCGGGAGGGCCCAGTACTTC.

In nucleotides, the CDR3 is TGTGCCAGCAGCCTCCCCTTAGCGGGAGTGGGAGAGACCCAGTACTTC. Residues: CASSLPLAGVGETQYF. The V call is TRBV5-6, the J call TRBJ2-5, with TRBD2 identical over 9 bases. This CDR3 comprises 16 residues. The V gene end was trimmed by 4 bases and the J gene end by 4 bases; junction bases not matched to a gene: 11. The germline CDR1 and CDR2 sequences are SGHDT and YYEEEE.

The table lists this clone with a few counts. V usage is TRBV5-1 and J usage is TRBJ2-1, with D perhaps matching TRBD2 (6 bases). CDR3 length: 17 residues. Trimming left V 3 bases short and J 5 bases short, with 21 bases between. Germline lookup yields CDR1 SGHRS and CDR2 YFSETQ. The CDR3: CASSSRRAGIGNNEQFF. CDR3 nucleotides: TGCGCCAGCAGCTCCCGGAGAGCGGGCATCGGAAACAATGAGCAGTTCTTC.

The CDR3 loop is CASGRLQVNTGELFF. DNA of the CDR3: TGTGCCAGCGGCAGGTTGCAGGTGAACACCGGGGAGCTGTTTTTT. The V and J genes are TRBV27 and TRBJ2-2; D is unresolved. The germline gives CDR1 MNHEY, CDR2 SMNVEV (reference sequence). The V gene lost 8 bases and the J gene lost 1 base, with 14 bases spanning the gap. The CDR3 length is 15 residues.